This T cell receptor beta chain was identified during a study of T cells in narcolepsy. V was shortened by 5 bases and J by 5 bases, with 18 bases between the two germline ends. Germline CDR1 and CDR2: SGHTA and FQGNSA. The CDR3 sequence is 15 residues long. Notes on this clone: Its antigen is as yet unknown.

Findings and caveats of the study: Healthy controls reportedly lacked the autoreactive clonotypes serially found in patients' blood.

Sequencing was performed with immunoSEQ multiplex PCR; in TCRdb, only in-frame clones are kept and a portion is missing. The sample has over 40,000 clones, around 88% seen once; the top ten hold 1% to 1.5%. This TCR came from a human donor with narcolepsy. The specimen sequenced was CD45RA- memory CD4+ T cells from PBMCs. The chain joins TRBV7-2 to TRBJ2-5; maybe TRBD1 (6 bases). The CDR3 DNA sequence: TGTGCCAGCAGCATTAGGGTGGGGCAGGGGGAGACCCAGTACTTC. Residues: CASSIRVGQGETQYF.